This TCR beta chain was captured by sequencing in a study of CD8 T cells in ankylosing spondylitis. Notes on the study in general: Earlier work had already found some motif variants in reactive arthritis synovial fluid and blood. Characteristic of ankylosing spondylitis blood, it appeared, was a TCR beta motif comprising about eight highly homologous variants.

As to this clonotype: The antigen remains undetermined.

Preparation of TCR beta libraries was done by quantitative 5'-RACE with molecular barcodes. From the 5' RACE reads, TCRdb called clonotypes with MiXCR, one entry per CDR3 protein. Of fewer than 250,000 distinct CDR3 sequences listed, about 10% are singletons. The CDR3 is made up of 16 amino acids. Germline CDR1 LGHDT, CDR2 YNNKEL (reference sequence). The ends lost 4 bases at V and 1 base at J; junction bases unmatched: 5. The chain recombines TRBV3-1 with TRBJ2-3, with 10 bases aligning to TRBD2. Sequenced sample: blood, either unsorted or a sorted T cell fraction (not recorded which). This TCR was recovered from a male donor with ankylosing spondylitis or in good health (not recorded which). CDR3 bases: TGTGCCAGCAGCCGCCCAACTAGCGGGGGCACAGATACGCAGTATTTT. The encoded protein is CASSRPTSGGTDTQYF.